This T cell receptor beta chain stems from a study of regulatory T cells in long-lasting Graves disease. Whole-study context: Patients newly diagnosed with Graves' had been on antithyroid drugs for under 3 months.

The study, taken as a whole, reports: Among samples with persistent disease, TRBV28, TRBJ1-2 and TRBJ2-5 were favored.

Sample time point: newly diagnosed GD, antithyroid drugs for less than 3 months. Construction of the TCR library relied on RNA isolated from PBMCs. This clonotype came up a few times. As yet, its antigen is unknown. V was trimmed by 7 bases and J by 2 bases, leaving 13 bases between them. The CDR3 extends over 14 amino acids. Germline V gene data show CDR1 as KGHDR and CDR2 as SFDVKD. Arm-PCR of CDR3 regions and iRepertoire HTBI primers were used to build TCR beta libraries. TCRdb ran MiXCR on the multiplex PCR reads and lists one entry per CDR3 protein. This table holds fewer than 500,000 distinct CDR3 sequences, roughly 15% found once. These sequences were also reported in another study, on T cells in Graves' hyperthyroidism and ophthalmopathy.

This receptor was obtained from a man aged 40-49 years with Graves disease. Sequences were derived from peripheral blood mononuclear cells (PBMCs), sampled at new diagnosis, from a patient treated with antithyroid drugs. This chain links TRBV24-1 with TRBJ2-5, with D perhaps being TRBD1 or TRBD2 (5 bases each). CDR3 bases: TGTGCCACCAGCGACACGGGACCTCAAGAGACCCAGTACTTC. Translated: CATSDTGPQETQYF.